The 3 T cell receptor beta chains reported below all come from one sample, sequenced in a study of T cell clusters in autoimmune cytopenias. TRB was amplified by touch-down multiplex PCR, primer pools A and B combined. TCRdb re-called the multiplex PCR reads and shows each CDR3 protein once, DNA omitted. The listing contains about 6,600 distinct CDR3 sequences. TRB was amplified from 250 ng of peripheral blood genomic DNA per sample. The same sample was also studied in work on T cell repertoires in aging, cancer and after chemotherapy.

The sample comprised peripheral blood. The source of these receptors is a human donor in good health.

By frequency, this clonotype registers medium-sized. The chain has TRBV7-9 and TRBJ2-5. This CDR3 contains 16 residues. The germline V gene encodes CDR1 SEHNR and CDR2 FQNEAQ (reference sequence). The CDR3 region is CASSATVGRYQETQYF. The full variable domain, in which reference TRBV7-9 and TRBJ2-5 provide the parts outside the CDR3, is DTGVSQNPRHKITKRGQNVTFRCDPISEHNRLYWYRQTLGQGPEFLTYFQNEAQLEKSRLLSDRFSAERPKGSFSTLEIQRTEQGDSAMYLCASSATVGRYQETQYFGPGTRLLVL.

The genes are TRBV18 and TRBJ1-3. The CDR3 extends over 16 amino acids. The germline gives CDR1 KGHSH, CDR2 LQKENI. The CDR3 sequence is CASSPPSADSGNTIYF.

This clonotype ranks as medium-sized in terms of frequency. The gene calls are TRBV6-1 and TRBJ2-6; as DNA is missing, the TRBD1 call by TCRdb cannot be tested. The V gene's germline CDR1 is MNHNS and CDR2 SASEGT. The CDR3 length is 15 residues. CDR3 sequence: CASSEGGSGANVLTF.